The 2 T cell receptor beta chains given below trace back to one sample, sequenced in a study of T cell repertoires in cytomegalovirus infection. Using its own MiXCR run on the reads, TCRdb lists one record per CDR3 protein. The repertoire has over 450,000 distinct CDR3 sequences, around 11% of them found once; the top ten carry roughly 10%. Sequencing used PBMCs. Source of these receptors: a human donor in good health (CMV status not recorded). Some clones in this sample may be carry-over from other donors' samples.

In this sample, this clonotype turned up many times. This chain connects TRBV12-3 or TRBV12-4 to TRBJ1-1; D might be TRBD1 (5 bases). The CDR3 extends over 13 amino acids. V was shortened by 9 bases and J by 3 bases, with 14 bases between the two germline ends. The CDR3 region is CASLRGGDTEAFF. CDR3 DNA: TGTGCCAGTCTTCGGGGGGGTGACACTGAAGCTTTCTTT.

This clonotype has ten or more counts. This rearrangement joins TRBV7-2 to TRBJ1-2; TRBD1 aligns across 9 bases. Trimming removed 5 bases from V and 7 bases from J; junction bases left unmatched: 14. CDR1 is SGHTA, CDR2 FQGNSA, per germline. The CDR3 runs 16 residues. The chain's CDR3 is CASSQTGTGTLGGYTF. Here the CDR3 DNA reads TGTGCCAGCAGCCAAACCGGGACAGGGACCTTGGGTGGCTACACCTTC.